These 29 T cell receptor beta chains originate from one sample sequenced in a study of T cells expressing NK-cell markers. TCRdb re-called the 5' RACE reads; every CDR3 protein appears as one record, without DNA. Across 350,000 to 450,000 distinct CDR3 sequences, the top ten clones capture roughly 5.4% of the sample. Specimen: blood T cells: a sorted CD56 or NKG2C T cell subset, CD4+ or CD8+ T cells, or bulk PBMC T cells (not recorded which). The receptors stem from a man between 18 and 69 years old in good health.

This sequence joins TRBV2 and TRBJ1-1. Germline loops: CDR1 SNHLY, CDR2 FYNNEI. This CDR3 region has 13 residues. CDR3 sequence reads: CASSEGWGTEAFF.

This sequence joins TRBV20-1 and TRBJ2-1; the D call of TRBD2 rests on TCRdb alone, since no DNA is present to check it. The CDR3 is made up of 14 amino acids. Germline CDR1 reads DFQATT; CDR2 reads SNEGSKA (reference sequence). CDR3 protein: CSAPSGTSANEQFF.

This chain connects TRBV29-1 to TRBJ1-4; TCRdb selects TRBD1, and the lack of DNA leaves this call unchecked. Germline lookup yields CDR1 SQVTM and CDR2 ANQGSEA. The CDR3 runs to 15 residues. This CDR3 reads CSVRQGRVSNEKLFF.

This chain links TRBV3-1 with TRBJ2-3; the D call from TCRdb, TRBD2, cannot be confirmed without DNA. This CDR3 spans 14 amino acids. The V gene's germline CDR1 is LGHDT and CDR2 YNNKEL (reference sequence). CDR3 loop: CASSQGTSGGVQYF.

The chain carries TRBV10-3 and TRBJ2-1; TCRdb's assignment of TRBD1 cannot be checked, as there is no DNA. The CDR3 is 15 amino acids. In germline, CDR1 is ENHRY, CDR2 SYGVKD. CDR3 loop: CASSAPDRVNNEQFF.

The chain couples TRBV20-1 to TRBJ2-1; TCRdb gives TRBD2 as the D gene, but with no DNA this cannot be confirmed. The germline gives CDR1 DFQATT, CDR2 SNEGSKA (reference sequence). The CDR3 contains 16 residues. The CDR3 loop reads CSARDPAGGSHNEQFF.

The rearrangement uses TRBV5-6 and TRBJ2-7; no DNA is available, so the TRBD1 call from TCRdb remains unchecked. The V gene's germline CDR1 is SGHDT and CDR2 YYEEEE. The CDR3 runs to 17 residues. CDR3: CASSLALQGLVPYEQYF.

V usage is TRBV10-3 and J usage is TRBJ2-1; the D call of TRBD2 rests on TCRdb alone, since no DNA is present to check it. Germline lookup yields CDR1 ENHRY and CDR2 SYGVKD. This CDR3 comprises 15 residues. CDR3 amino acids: CAISESGLAEDEQFF.

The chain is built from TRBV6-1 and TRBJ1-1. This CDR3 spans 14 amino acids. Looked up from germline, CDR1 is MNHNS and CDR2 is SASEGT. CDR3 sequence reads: CASSTRRLDTEAFF.

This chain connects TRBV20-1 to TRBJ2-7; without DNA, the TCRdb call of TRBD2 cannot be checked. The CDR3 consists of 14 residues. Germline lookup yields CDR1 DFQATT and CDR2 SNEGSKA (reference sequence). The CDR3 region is CSAPGLAVSYEQYF.

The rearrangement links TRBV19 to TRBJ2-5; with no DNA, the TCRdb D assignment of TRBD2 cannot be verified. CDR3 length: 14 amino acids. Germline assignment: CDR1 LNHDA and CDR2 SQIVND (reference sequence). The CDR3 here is CASSIQAGLGTQYF.

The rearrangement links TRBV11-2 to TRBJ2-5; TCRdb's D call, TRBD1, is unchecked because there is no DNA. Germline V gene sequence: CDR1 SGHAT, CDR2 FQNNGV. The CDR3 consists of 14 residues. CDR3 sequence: CASSTPPRAETQYF.

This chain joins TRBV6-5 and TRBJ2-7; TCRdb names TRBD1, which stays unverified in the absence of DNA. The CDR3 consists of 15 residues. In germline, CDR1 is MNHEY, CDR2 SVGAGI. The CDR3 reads CASSYSRDNSYEQYF.

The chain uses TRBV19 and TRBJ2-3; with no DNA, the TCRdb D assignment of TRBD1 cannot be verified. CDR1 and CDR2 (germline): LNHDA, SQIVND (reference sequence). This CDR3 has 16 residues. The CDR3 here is CASSVGQGLVTDTQYF.

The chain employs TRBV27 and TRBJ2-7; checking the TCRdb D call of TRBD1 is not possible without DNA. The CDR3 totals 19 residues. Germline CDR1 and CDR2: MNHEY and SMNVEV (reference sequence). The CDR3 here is CASSLPKDRVEGKFREQYF.

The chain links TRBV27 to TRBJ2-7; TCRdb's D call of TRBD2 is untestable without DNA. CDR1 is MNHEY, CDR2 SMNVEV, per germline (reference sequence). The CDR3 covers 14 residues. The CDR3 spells CASSSPALLYEQYF.

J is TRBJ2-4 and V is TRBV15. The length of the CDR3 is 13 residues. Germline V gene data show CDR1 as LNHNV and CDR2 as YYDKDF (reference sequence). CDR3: CATSRETANIQYF.

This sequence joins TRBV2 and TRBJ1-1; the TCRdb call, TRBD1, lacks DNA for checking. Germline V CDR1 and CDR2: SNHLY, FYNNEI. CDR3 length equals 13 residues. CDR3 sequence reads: CASSRETNTEAFF.

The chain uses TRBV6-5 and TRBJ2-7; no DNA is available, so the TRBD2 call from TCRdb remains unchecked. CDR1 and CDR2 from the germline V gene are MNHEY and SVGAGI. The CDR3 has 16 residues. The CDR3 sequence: CASSYRSGGTSYEQYF.

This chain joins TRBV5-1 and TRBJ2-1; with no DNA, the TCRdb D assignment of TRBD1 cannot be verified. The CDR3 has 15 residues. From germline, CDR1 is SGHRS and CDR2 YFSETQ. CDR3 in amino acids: CASSPGTVNPNEQFF. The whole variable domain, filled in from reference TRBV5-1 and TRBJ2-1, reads KAGVTQTPRYLIKTRGQQVTLSCSPISGHRSVSWYQQTPGQGLQFLFEYFSETQRNKGNFPGRFSGRQFSNSRSEMNVSTLELGDSALYLCASSPGTVNPNEQFFGPGTRLTVL.

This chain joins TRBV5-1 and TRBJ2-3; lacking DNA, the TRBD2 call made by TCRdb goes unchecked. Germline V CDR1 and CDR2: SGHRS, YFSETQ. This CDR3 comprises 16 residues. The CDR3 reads CASSFLLAGGPDTQYF.

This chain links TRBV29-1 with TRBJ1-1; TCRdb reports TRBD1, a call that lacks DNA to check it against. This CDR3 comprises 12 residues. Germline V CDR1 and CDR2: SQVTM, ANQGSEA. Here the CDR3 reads CSVQGDRVSAFF.

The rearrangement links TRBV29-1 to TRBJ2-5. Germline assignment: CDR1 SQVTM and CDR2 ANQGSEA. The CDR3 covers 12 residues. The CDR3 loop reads CSVAGVRETQYF.

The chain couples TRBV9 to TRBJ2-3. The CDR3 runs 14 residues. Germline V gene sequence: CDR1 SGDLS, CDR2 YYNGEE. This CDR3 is CASSAYSLSDTQYF. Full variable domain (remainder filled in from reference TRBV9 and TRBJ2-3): DSGVTQTPKHLITATGQRVTLRCSPRSGDLSVYWYQQSLDQGLQFLIQYYNGEERAKGNILERFSAQQFPDLHSELNLSSLELGDSALYFCASSAYSLSDTQYFGPGTRLTVL.

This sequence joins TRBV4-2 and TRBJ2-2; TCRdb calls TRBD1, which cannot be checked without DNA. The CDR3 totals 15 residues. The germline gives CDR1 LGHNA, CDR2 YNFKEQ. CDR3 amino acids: CASSRGEVSTGELFF.

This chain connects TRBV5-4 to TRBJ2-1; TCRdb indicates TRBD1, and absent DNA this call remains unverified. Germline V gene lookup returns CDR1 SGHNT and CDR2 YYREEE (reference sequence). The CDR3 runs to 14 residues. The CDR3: CASSPEGVYNEQFF.

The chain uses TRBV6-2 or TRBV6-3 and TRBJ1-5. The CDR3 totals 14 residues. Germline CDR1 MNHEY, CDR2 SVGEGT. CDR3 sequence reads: CASLRADGTQPQHF.

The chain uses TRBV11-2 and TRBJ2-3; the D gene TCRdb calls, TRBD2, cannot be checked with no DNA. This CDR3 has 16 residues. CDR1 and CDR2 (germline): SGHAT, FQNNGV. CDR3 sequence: CASSLLAGGRSDTQYF.

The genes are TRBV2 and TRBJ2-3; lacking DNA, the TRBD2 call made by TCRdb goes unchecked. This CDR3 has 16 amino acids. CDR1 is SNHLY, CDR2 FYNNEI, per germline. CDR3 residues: CASRGLAAISTDTQYF. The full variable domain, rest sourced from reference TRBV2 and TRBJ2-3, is EPEVTQTPSHQVTQMGQEVILRCVPISNHLYFYWYRQILGQKVEFLVSFYNNEISEKSEIFDDQFSVERPDGSNFTLKIRSTKLEDSAMYFCASRGLAAISTDTQYFGPGTRLTVL.